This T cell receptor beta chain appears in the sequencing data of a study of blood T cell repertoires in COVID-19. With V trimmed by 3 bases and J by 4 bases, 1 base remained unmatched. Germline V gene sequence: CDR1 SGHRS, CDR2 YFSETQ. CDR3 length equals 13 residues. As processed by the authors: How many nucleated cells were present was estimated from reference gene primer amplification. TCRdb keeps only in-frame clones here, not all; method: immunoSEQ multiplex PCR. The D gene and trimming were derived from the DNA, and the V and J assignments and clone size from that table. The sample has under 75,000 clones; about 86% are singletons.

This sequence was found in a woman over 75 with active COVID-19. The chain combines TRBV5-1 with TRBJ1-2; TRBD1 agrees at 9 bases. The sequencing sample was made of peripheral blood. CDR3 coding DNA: TGCGCCAGCAGCTCGGGACAGGGCTATGGCTACACCTTC. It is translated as CASSSGQGYGYTF.